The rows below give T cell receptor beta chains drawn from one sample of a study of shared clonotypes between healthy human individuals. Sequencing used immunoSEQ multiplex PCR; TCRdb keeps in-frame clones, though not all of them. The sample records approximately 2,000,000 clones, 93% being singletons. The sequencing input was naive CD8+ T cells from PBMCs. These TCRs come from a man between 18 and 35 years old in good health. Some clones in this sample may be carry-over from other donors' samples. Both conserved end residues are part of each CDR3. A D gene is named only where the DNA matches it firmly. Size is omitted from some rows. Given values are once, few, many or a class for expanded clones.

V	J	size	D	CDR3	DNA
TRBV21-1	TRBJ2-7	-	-	CASSKEPYEQYF	TGTGCCAGCAGCAAAGAACCCTACGAGCAGTACTTC
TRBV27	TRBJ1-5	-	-	CASSPRIQRQLVNQPQHF	TGTGCCAGCAGTCCGCGGATCCAACGACAGTTGGTAAATCAGCCCCAGCATTTT
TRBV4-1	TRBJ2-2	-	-	CASSRGADTGELFF	TGCGCCAGCAGCCGTGGGGCCGACACCGGGGAGCTGTTTTTT
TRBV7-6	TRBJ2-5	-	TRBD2	CASSIESGSGVETQYF	TGTGCCAGCAGCATTGAAAGCGGGAGTGGCGTAGAGACCCAGTACTTC
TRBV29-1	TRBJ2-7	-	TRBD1	CSVAGGSYEQYF	TGCAGCGTTGCAGGGGGCTCCTACGAGCAGTACTTC
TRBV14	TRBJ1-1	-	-	CASSQDPRDTEAFF	TGTGCCAGCAGCCAAGATCCCCGGGACACTGAAGCTTTCTTT
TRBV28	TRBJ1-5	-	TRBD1	CASSFPGGGNQPQHF	TGTGCCAGCAGTTTCCCAGGGGGCGGCAATCAGCCCCAGCATTTT
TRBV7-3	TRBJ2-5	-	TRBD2	CASSNSGGAETQYF	TGTGCCAGCAGCAACTCGGGGGGAGCAGAGACCCAGTACTTC
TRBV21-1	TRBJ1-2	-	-	CASSKGQDNYGYTF	TGTGCCAGCAGCAAAGGTCAGGATAACTATGGCTACACCTTC
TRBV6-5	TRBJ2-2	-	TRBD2	CASSYSRAGIGGELFF	TGTGCCAGCAGTTACTCGAGAGCGGGGATTGGCGGGGAGCTGTTTTTT
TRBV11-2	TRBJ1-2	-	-	CASSLGASHVYTF	TGTGCCAGCAGCTTAGGAGCGTCCCATGTCTACACCTTC
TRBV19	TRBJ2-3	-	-	CASSIEGVSRRKTDTQYF	TGTGCCAGTAGTATAGAAGGAGTATCTAGGAGAAAGACAGATACGCAGTATTTT
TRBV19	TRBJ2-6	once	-	CASKQAGANVLTF	TGTGCCAGTAAGCAGGCTGGGGCCAACGTCCTGACTTTC
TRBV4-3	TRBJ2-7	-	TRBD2	CASSHGLAGTLEQYF	TGCGCCAGCAGCCACGGACTAGCGGGGACCTTGGAGCAGTACTTC
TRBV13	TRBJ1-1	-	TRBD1	CASWIGTDMNTEAFF	TGTGCCAGTTGGATAGGGACAGACATGAACACTGAAGCTTTCTTT
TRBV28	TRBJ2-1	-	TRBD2	CASSSQTSGDSGSYNEQFF	TGTGCCAGCAGTTCACAGACTAGCGGGGATTCGGGCTCCTACAATGAGCAGTTCTTC
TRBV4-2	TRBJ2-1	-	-	CASSQGLVIEQFF	TGTGCCAGCAGCCAGGGGCTCGTGATTGAGCAGTTCTTC
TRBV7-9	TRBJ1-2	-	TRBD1	CASSTFGQGGDGYTF	TGTGCCAGCAGTACTTTCGGACAGGGAGGAGATGGCTACACCTTC
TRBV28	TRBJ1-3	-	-	CASSGSKALRGNTIYF	TGTGCCAGCAGTGGCAGCAAAGCACTGAGAGGAAACACCATATATTTT
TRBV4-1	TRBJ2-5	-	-	CASSRWGGETQYF	TGCGCCAGCAGCCGCTGGGGCGGAGAGACCCAGTACTTC
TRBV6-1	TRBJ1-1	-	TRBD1	CASRSTGGRGAEAFF	TGTGCCAGCAGATCTACAGGGGGCAGGGGGGCTGAAGCTTTCTTT
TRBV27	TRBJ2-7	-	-	CATVSPGYEQYF	TGTGCCACCGTCAGTCCGGGGTACGAGCAGTACTTC
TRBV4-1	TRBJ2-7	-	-	CASSLEISGGNEQYF	TGCGCCAGCAGCCTCGAAATTAGCGGAGGGAACGAGCAGTACTTC